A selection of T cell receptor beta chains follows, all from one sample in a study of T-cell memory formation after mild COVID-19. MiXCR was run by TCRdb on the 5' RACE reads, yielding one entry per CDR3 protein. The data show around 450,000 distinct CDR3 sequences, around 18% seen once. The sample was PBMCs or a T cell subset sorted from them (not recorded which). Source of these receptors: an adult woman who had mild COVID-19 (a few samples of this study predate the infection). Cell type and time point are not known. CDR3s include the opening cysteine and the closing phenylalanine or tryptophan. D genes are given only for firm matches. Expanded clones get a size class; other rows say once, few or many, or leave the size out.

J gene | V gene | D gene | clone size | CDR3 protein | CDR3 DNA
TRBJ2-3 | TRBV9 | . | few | CASSRLHLVSTDTQYF | TGTGCCAGCAGCCGACTTCACCTTGTCAGCACAGATACGCAGTATTTT
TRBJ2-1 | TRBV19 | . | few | CASSTRVIDEQFF | TGTGCCAGTAGTACCAGGGTAATCGATGAGCAGTTCTTC
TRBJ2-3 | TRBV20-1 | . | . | CSARTGGSTDTQYF | TGCAGTGCTCGAACCGGAGGCAGCACAGATACGCAGTATTTT
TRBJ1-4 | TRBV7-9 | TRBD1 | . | CASSLAGTGRNEKLFF | TGTGCCAGCAGCTTAGCTGGGACAGGGCGTAATGAAAAACTGTTTTTT
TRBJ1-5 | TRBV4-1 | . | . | CASSQVGGGNNQPQHF | TGCGCCAGCAGCCAGGTCGGGGGTGGGAACAATCAGCCCCAGCATTTT
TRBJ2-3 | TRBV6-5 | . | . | CASSYGTGADTQYF | TGTGCCAGCAGTTACGGGACGGGGGCAGATACGCAGTATTTT
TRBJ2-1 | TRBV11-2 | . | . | CASSSFRYDNEQFF | TGTGCCAGCAGCAGTTTTAGATATGACAATGAGCAGTTCTTC
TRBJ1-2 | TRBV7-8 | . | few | CASSLAGSGGYTF | TGTGCCAGCAGCTTAGCAGGGTCCGGTGGCTACACCTTC
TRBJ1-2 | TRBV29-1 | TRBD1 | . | CSVPGQGRENGYTF | TGCAGCGTTCCGGGACAGGGGAGGGAAAATGGCTACACCTTC
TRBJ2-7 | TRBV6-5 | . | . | CASNRNSYEQYF | TGTGCCAGCAACCGCAACTCCTACGAGCAGTACTTC
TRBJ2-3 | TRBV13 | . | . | CASSLQKLTPSTDTQYF | TGTGCCAGCAGCTTACAGAAATTGACCCCTAGCACAGATACGCAGTATTTT
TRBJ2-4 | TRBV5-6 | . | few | CASSLVGTGSENIQYF | TGTGCCAGCAGTTTGGTGGGAACGGGGTCCGAAAACATTCAGTACTTC
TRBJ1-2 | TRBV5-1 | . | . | CASGDRRSNYGYTF | TGCGCCAGCGGCGACCGACGTTCTAACTATGGCTACACCTTC
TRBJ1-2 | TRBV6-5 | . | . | CASSLGTLGLSTF | TGTGCCAGCAGCCTCGGGACCCTTGGTTTATCCACCTTC
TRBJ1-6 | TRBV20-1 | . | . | CSAPQTGTLNSPLHF | TGCAGTGCTCCTCAGACCGGGACTCTAAATTCACCCCTCCACTTT
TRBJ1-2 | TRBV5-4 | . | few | CASSLRGSDYGYTF | TGTGCCAGCAGCTTGCGAGGGTCCGACTATGGCTACACCTTC
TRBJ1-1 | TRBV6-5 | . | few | CASIGRNTEAFF | TGTGCCAGCATCGGGAGGAACACTGAAGCTTTCTTT
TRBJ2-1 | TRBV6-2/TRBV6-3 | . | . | CATGHGNEQFF | TGTGCCACCGGACACGGTAATGAGCAGTTCTTC
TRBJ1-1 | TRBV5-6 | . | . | CASSQNRDETEAFF | TGTGCCAGCAGCCAAAACAGGGACGAAACTGAAGCTTTCTTT
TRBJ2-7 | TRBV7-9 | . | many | CASSLEARQYF | TGTGCCAGCAGCTTAGAGGCACGGCAGTACTTC
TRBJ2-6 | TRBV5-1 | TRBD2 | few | CASSSYSGISGANVLTF | TGCGCCAGCAGCTCCTATAGCGGGATCTCTGGGGCCAACGTCCTGACTTTC
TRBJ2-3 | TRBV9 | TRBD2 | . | CASSVVPQASGMDTQYF | TGTGCCAGCAGCGTAGTACCCCAGGCTAGCGGTATGGATACGCAGTATTTT
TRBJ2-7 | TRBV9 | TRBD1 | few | CASSKEAGQGVEQYF | TGTGCCAGCAGCAAAGAGGCGGGACAGGGAGTCGAGCAGTACTTC
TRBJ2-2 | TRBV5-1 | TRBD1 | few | CASSLDRGTGELFF | TGCGCCAGCAGCTTGGACAGGGGTACCGGGGAGCTGTTTTTT
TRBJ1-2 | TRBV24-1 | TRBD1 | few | CATSDRDRGRSGYTF | TGTGCCACCAGTGACAGGGACAGGGGGCGGAGTGGCTACACCTTC
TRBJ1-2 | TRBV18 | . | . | CASSPGSGVDGYTF | TGTGCCAGCTCCCCGGGCTCAGGGGTGGATGGCTACACCTTC
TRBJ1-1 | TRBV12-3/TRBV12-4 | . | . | CASSLSRGRTEAFF | TGTGCCAGCAGTTTGTCCAGGGGTCGGACTGAAGCTTTCTTT
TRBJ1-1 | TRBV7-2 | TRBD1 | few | CASSLLPSGQGKNTEAFF | TGTGCCAGCAGCTTACTACCTTCGGGACAGGGGAAGAACACTGAAGCTTTCTTT
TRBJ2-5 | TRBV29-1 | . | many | CSVDPGQRVAPRIGTQYF | TGCAGCGTTGACCCGGGACAGCGGGTAGCTCCTCGGATCGGGACCCAGTACTTC
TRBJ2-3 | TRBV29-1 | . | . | CSVEGETFVSDTQYF | TGCAGCGTTGAGGGAGAGACCTTTGTTTCAGATACGCAGTATTTT
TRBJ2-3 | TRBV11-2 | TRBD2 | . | CASSLRRGDRGKKTDTQYF | TGTGCCAGCAGCTTACGGCGGGGGGATAGGGGAAAGAAAACAGATACGCAGTATTTT
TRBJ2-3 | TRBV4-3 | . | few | CASSQVYRTDTQYF | TGCGCCAGCAGCCAAGTCTATCGGACAGATACGCAGTATTTT
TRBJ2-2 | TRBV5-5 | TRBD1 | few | CASSRGTGDTGELFF | TGTGCCAGCAGTCGAGGGACAGGGGACACCGGGGAGCTGTTTTTT
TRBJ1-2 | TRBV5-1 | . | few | CASSPMDLGAPYGYTF | TGCGCCAGCAGCCCCATGGATCTGGGGGCTCCCTATGGCTACACCTTC
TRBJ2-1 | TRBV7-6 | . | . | CASSPANTGPREGDEQFF | TGTGCCAGCAGCCCCGCTAACACCGGGCCTAGGGAGGGGGATGAGCAGTTCTTC
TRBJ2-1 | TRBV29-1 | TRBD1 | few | CSVERGLADNEQFF | TGCAGCGTTGAAAGGGGGCTAGCCGACAATGAGCAGTTCTTC
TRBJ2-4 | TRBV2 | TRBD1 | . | CASSESQGGIQYF | TGTGCCAGCAGTGAGTCACAGGGGGGCATTCAGTACTTC
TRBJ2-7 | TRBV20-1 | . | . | CSATQGLHEQYF | TGCAGTGCTACTCAGGGGCTCCACGAGCAGTACTTC
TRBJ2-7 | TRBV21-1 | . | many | CASSKVPDYEQYF | TGTGCCAGCAGCAAAGTCCCAGACTACGAGCAGTACTTC
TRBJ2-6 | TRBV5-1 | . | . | CASSQRGASPGANVLTF | TGCGCCAGCTCCCAGAGAGGTGCATCCCCTGGGGCCAACGTCCTGACTTTC
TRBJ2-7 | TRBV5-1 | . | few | CASTLQDSSYEQYF | TGCGCCAGCACACTACAGGATAGCTCCTACGAGCAGTACTTC
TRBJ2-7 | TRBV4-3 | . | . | CASSRGPFYEQYF | TGCGCCAGCAGCCGAGGGCCTTTCTACGAGCAGTACTTC
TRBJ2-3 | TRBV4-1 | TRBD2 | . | CASSHPPSGGAPDTQYF | TGCGCCAGCAGCCATCCTCCTAGCGGGGGGGCACCAGATACGCAGTATTTT
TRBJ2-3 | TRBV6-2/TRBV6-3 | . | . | CASSPHLGGGRLDTQYF | TGTGCCAGCAGTCCTCACCTGGGGGGGGGCAGACTGGATACGCAGTATTTT
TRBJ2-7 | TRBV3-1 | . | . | CASSQDWGYSYEQYF | TGTGCCAGCAGCCAAGACTGGGGCTACTCCTACGAGCAGTACTTC
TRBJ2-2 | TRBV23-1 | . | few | CASSRMRAVTGELFF | TGCGCCAGCAGCCGTATGAGGGCGGTCACCGGGGAGCTGTTTTTT
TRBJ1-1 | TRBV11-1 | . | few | CASRGGSYTEAFF | TGTGCCAGCAGAGGGGGATCCTACACTGAAGCTTTCTTT
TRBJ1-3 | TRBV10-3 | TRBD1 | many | CATGQANTIYF | TGTGCCACAGGACAGGCAAACACCATATATTTT
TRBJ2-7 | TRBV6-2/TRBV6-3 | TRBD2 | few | CASSYSSGTSGRAYEQYF | TGTGCCAGCAGTTACTCGTCCGGGACTAGCGGGAGGGCCTACGAGCAGTACTTC